This T cell receptor (beta chain) was sequenced during a study of identical twins. Template switching introduced a universal primer site, and the cDNA bore unique molecular identifiers. Using its own MiXCR run on the 5' RACE reads, TCRdb lists one record per CDR3 protein. This repertoire shows around 340,000 distinct CDR3 sequences, roughly 10% found once; its top ten account for around 8.6%. Comment on this clonotype: Its target is unknown.

Germline-derived CDR1 and CDR2 are SGHRS and YFSETQ. This CDR3 has 15 amino acids. V lost 0 bases to trimming and J lost 5 bases, with 14 bases between them. Study conclusions and caveats: Zero-insertion analyses might be partly confounded by invariant T cells like MAIT and iNKT. Within cord blood, abundant beta clonotypes carried fewer insertions, but memory repertoires showed no such trend.

The origin of this receptor is a woman between 45 and 65 years old in good health. The J gene is TRBJ1-1, the V gene TRBV5-1, with D uncertain. The sequenced sample consisted of naive T cells sorted from blood. CDR3 DNA: TGCGCCAGCAGCTTGGACGGATTCGAAGGGACTGAAGCTTTCTTT. This sequence encodes CASSLDGFEGTEAFF. The full variable domain, its missing parts supplied by reference TRBV5-1 and TRBJ1-1, is KAGVTQTPRYLIKTRGQQVTLSCSPISGHRSVSWYQQTPGQGLQFLFEYFSETQRNKGNFPGRFSGRQFSNSRSEMNVSTLELGDSALYLCASSLDGFEGTEAFFGQGTRLTVV.